The TCR beta chain described here comes from a study of PD-1 blockade in classical Hodgkin lymphoma. Comment on this clone: Its antigen is still unknown. The same CDR3 also results from other DNA sequences found in this sample.

The table came from immunoSEQ multiplex PCR; TCRdb's copy has only in-frame clones and leaves some out. This table has 20,000 to 30,000 clones, less than 75% appearing once. The sample's time point: cycle 4 day 1 (C4D1), after 6 weeks of nivolumab. Every patient relapsed after autologous stem cell transplantation, and brentuximab vedotin exposure varied. Classification of best responses gave complete response, partial response or progressive disease. General study findings and limits: Baseline diversity resembling that of newly diagnosed patients was seen in complete responders. While CD8+ TCR diversity did not rise significantly by C4D1, CD4+ TCR diversity did. Among the patients, those starting nivolumab under 1 year after ASCT were excluded.

V lost 5 bases and J 8 bases, leaving 12 bases between the germline ends. CDR1 and CDR2 (germline): MNHEY, SVGAGI. CDR3 length: 13 residues. The sequencing used peripheral blood mononuclear cells (PBMCs), collected before the fourth cycle of nivolumab. V and J are TRBV6-5 and TRBJ1-4; D perhaps matches TRBD1 (5 bases). This TCR was sampled from a human donor with classical Hodgkin lymphoma. In DNA form, the CDR3 reads TGTGCCAGCAGTACCCGGGACCGAGAAAAACTGTTTTTT. Its protein is CASSTRDREKLFF.